These T cell receptor beta chains were read from a single sample in a study of blood T cell repertoires in COVID-19. The table came from immunoSEQ multiplex PCR; TCRdb's copy has only in-frame clones and leaves some out. The profile covers about 190,000 clones, with 80% to 90% appearing a single time and approximately 15% taken by the ten largest. The sequencing input was peripheral blood. These TCRs come from a man aged 25 to 45 with active or convalescent COVID-19. Each CDR3 is given with its conserved first and last residue. The D gene is left open where the match is weak. Clone size, where shown, is once, few, many, or a class for clones that have expanded.

. | TRBD1 | TRBJ1-2 | TRBV28 | CASSLWDRVTTMEGYTF | TGTGCCAGCAGTTTATGGGACAGGGTTACTACTATGGAGGGCTACACCTTC
few | TRBD2 | TRBJ2-1 | TRBV6-6 | CASSYGGRALGNEQFF | TGTGCCAGCAGTTACGGCGGGAGGGCCCTCGGAAATGAGCAGTTCTTC
few | . | TRBJ1-4 | TRBV6-4 | CASSETASTNEKLFF | TGTGCCAGCAGTGAGACAGCCTCAACTAATGAAAAACTGTTTTTT
. | . | TRBJ2-1 | TRBV7-9 | CASSFRQAYDNEQFF | TGTGCCAGCAGCTTCCGACAGGCGTATGACAATGAGCAGTTCTTC
. | TRBD1 | TRBJ2-3 | TRBV6-2/TRBV6-3 | CASSSSGTGDPHTQYF | TGTGCCAGCAGTTCGTCCGGGACAGGGGACCCCCATACGCAGTATTTT
. | . | TRBJ2-1 | TRBV3-1/TRBV3-2 | CASSQGYYEQFF | TGTGCCAGCAGCCAAGGTTACTATGAGCAGTTCTTC
once | . | TRBJ2-7 | TRBV14 | CASSQDYRSYEQYF | TGTGCCAGCAGCCAAGACTACAGGTCCTACGAGCAGTACTTC
. | . | TRBJ1-5 | TRBV11-2 | CASSLDRTGGISNQPQHF | TGTGCCAGCAGCTTAGACCGGACCGGGGGGATTAGCAATCAGCCCCAGCATTTT
once | . | TRBJ2-7 | TRBV3-1/TRBV3-2 | CASSPLEAGTNEQYF | TGTGCCAGCAGCCCGTTAGAAGCGGGCACTAACGAGCAGTACTTC
. | TRBD1 | TRBJ2-2 | TRBV5-1 | CASSFQGAQGTGELFF | TGCGCCAGCAGCTTTCAGGGGGCGCAGGGCACCGGGGAGCTGTTTTTT
. | . | TRBJ1-1 | TRBV19 | CASTLTRRTEAFF | TGTGCCAGTACCCTAACACGGAGGACTGAAGCTTTCTTT
. | . | TRBJ2-2 | TRBV2 | CASSDVPSNTGELFF | TGTGCCAGCAGTGACGTTCCTTCGAACACCGGGGAGCTGTTTTTT
. | . | TRBJ2-3 | TRBV9 | CASSTQAPGTDTQYF | TGTGCCAGCAGTACACAGGCCCCTGGGACAGATACGCAGTATTTT
. | . | TRBJ2-3 | TRBV27 | CASSLLAPQGGTDTQYF | TGTGCCAGCAGTTTATTGGCCCCACAGGGAGGCACAGATACGCAGTATTTT
. | . | TRBJ1-2 | TRBV5-4 | CASSLSGRGGYTF | TGTGCCAGCAGCTTGTCCGGGCGGGGTGGCTACACCTTC
. | TRBD1 | TRBJ1-4 | TRBV11-1 | CASSRPGTGTGEKLFF | TGTGCCAGCAGCCGTCCCGGGACAGGGACTGGAGAAAAACTGTTTTTT
. | . | TRBJ1-5 | TRBV28 | CASSSGNQPQHF | TGTGCCAGCAGTTCTGGCAATCAGCCCCAGCATTTT
. | . | TRBJ2-7 | TRBV5-1 | CASSPWSESYEQYF | TGCGCCAGCAGCCCCTGGTCAGAATCCTACGAGCAGTACTTC
. | . | TRBJ2-1 | TRBV19 | CASSRGALVPGDEQFF | TGTGCCAGTAGTAGGGGAGCACTAGTGCCAGGGGATGAGCAGTTCTTC
. | TRBD1 | TRBJ1-6 | TRBV30 | CAWSVPGTGFSPLHF | TGTGCCTGGAGTGTACCCGGGACAGGCTTTTCACCCCTCCACTTT
. | . | TRBJ2-1 | TRBV27 | CASSLSTGLDVQFF | TGTGCCAGCAGTTTATCGACAGGACTGGACGTTCAGTTCTTC
. | . | TRBJ1-4 | TRBV4-2 | CASSQELATNEKLFF | TGTGCCAGCAGCCAAGAACTTGCAACTAATGAAAAACTGTTTTTT
. | . | TRBJ2-5 | TRBV28 | CASSPQEFQETQYF | TGTGCCAGCAGTCCACAGGAATTCCAAGAGACCCAGTACTTC
. | TRBD1 | TRBJ2-5 | TRBV29-1 | CSVEGQGQETQYF | TGCAGCGTTGAAGGACAGGGGCAGGAGACCCAGTACTTC
. | TRBD1 | TRBJ2-2 | TRBV20-1 | CSASRPGQGITGELFF | TGCAGTGCTAGTCGACCGGGACAGGGAATCACCGGGGAGCTGTTTTTT
. | . | TRBJ2-2 | TRBV27 | CASSFGGNTGELFF | TGTGCCAGCAGTTTTGGCGGGAACACCGGGGAGCTGTTTTTT
. | TRBD1 | TRBJ1-2 | TRBV2 | CARALPGQVYGYTF | TGTGCCAGAGCTCTACCGGGACAGGTCTATGGCTACACCTTC
. | . | TRBJ1-5 | TRBV19 | CASMMTGFNQPQHF | TGTGCCAGTATGATGACAGGTTTCAATCAGCCCCAGCATTTT
once | . | TRBJ1-5 | TRBV19 | CASSTEGGTQHF | TGTGCCAGTAGTACGGAGGGCGGCACCCAGCATTTT
. | . | TRBJ2-3 | TRBV4-1 | CASSRIPEGGWTDTQYF | TGCGCCAGCAGCCGGATACCAGAGGGTGGGTGGACAGATACGCAGTATTTT
. | . | TRBJ2-6 | TRBV10-1 | CASSEAGAGANVLTF | TGCGCCAGCAGTGAAGCAGGGGCTGGGGCCAACGTCCTGACTTTC
. | TRBD1 | TRBJ1-2 | TRBV10-3 | CAITFDAGTGTNGYTF | TGTGCCATCACTTTCGACGCCGGGACAGGGACTAATGGCTACACCTTC
. | . | TRBJ1-2 | TRBV6-1 | CASSEARGLNYGYTF | TGTGCCAGCAGTGAAGCGAGAGGACTGAACTATGGCTACACCTTC
once | . | TRBJ2-1 | TRBV5-1 | CASSLAQDTYNEQFF | TGCGCCAGCAGCTTGGCCCAGGACACCTACAATGAGCAGTTCTTC
. | . | TRBJ2-2 | TRBV9 | CASSSVFAANTGELFF | TGTGCCAGCAGCTCGGTCTTTGCGGCGAACACCGGGGAGCTGTTTTTT
. | . | TRBJ1-1 | TRBV15 | CATSRGTQGSTEAFF | TGTGCCACCAGCAGAGGGACTCAAGGGAGCACTGAAGCTTTCTTT
. | TRBD2 | TRBJ2-1 | TRBV30 | CAWSDPGLADNEQFF | TGTGCCTGGAGTGATCCGGGACTAGCTGACAATGAGCAGTTCTTC
. | . | TRBJ1-2 | TRBV27 | CASSSPGAVGYTF | TGTGCCAGCAGTTCCCCTGGGGCAGTTGGCTACACCTTC
. | TRBD1 | TRBJ1-3 | TRBV3-1/TRBV3-2 | CASSQFQGALSGNTIYF | TGTGCCAGCAGCCAATTCCAGGGGGCCCTTTCTGGAAACACCATATATTTT
. | TRBD1 | TRBJ1-5 | TRBV19 | CASKGGTGVSNQPQHF | TGTGCCAGTAAGGGCGGGACAGGGGTTAGCAATCAGCCCCAGCATTTT
. | . | TRBJ2-1 | TRBV18 | CASSPGGGLDEQFF | TGTGCCAGCTCCCCAGGGGGAGGGCTAGATGAGCAGTTCTTC
once | . | TRBJ1-1 | TRBV7-2 | CASTQQGGTEAFF | TGTGCCAGCACCCAACAGGGAGGGACTGAAGCTTTCTTT
. | TRBD2 | TRBJ2-2 | TRBV11-3 | CASSPGGDTGELFF | TGTGCCAGCAGCCCGGGAGGAGACACCGGGGAGCTGTTTTTT